The clone carrying this TCR beta chain was counted a single time. This record belongs to a study of shared clonotypes between healthy human individuals. The method was immunoSEQ multiplex PCR; TCRdb's version includes in-frame clones alone and lacks a portion of them. Of approximately 1.5 million clones detected, approximately 98.5% appear once; the ten largest clones hold approximately 0.4%. V dropped 2 bases and J dropped 8 bases, with 14 bases sitting between them. Germline V gene lookup returns CDR1 LGHNA and CDR2 YSLEER. This CDR3 is 14 amino acids long. The specimen was naive CD4+ T cells sorted from blood. The subset was: CD45RA+ positively selected. The chain couples TRBV4-3 to TRBJ2-3; D call uncertain. The origin of this receptor is a man aged 25-45 years in good health. In nucleotides, the CDR3 is TGCGCCAGCAGCCAAATTTCGAGCCCAGCTACGCAGTATTTT. It encodes CASSQISSPATQYF.